This T cell receptor (beta chain) was obtained from a study of cytomegalovirus exposure and HLA in healthy donors. Method: immunoSEQ multiplex PCR; TCRdb's copy keeps in-frame clones and lacks some. Of some 160,000 clones listed, 70% to 90% are singletons. Trimming removed 7 bases from V and 8 bases from J, with 20 bases in between. Per germline, CDR1 SNHLY and CDR2 FYNNEI. The CDR3 contains 14 residues. The receptor's source is a man between 18 and 35 years old in good health and CMV-seronegative. This chain links TRBV2 with TRBJ1-2; D perhaps matches TRBD1 (5 bases). Material for sequencing was PBMCs. The CDR3 DNA sequence: TGTGCCAGCAATACCGACAGACGAGGAGAGGGCTACACCTTC. Translating it yields CASNTDRRGEGYTF.